This T cell receptor beta chain was sequenced during a study of cytomegalovirus exposure and HLA in healthy donors. 13 Jbeta primers and 60 Vbeta primers were used for the PCR. Sequencing was performed with immunoSEQ multiplex PCR; in TCRdb, only in-frame clones are kept and a portion is missing. In the table there are 200,000 or so clones, 75% to 90% of which are singletons. There are a few counts of this clone. The sequence was collected from a woman in her 50s in good health and CMV-seropositive. The sequenced sample consisted of PBMCs.

The CDR3 reads CASSLDRIFSYTF. The CDR3 coding sequence is TGTGCCAGCAGCCTCGACAGGATATTCAGCTACACCTTC. The V and J genes are TRBV5-6 and TRBJ1-2, with D possibly TRBD1 on 6 matching bases. The CDR3 has 13 amino acids. The V end lost 4 bases, the J end lost 9 bases, and 16 bases lay between the germline ends. In germline, CDR1 is SGHDT, CDR2 YYEEEE.